Below are 2 T cell receptor beta chains sequenced from a single sample in a study of spatial heterogeneity in lung cancer. Time point given: sample taken at primary tumor resection. No cells were sorted before sequencing. The whole RNA sequenced was extracted from tumor, nontumor lung or frozen PBMC. TCRdb reprocessed the 5' RACE reads via MiXCR and lists one record per CDR3 protein. There are roughly 13,000 distinct CDR3 sequences in the sample; roughly a tenth occur only once, and roughly 28% lies in the top ten. The sequences come from PBMCs, collected at surgery. These receptors originate from a male donor with early-stage non-small cell lung cancer.

The sample holds many counts of this clonotype. The rearrangement uses TRBV9 and TRBJ2-4, with a tentative D call TRBD1 (6 bases). This CDR3 contains 14 residues. The V end was cut by 0 bases, the J end by 3 bases, with 7 bases between. Germline assignment: CDR1 SGDLS and CDR2 YYNGEE. The CDR3 region has the DNA TGTGCCAGCAGCGTAGGAGGGGGCAAAAACATTCAGTACTTC. This gives the protein CASSVGGGKNIQYF.

This clonotype was detected ten times or more. The chain couples TRBV5-4 to TRBJ1-5; the D is unclear. The V end was cut by 1 base, the J end by 5 bases, with 7 bases between. The CDR3 length is 13 residues. CDR1 and CDR2 (germline): SGHNT, YYREEE (reference sequence). The CDR3 region is CASSLSADQPQHF. CDR3 coding DNA: TGTGCCAGCAGCTTGTCGGCCGATCAGCCCCAGCATTTT.